Detailed here is one TCR beta chain. Those who donated, Caucasian adults without exception, all lived in Nashville, Tennessee. This record comes from a study of shared clonotypes between healthy human individuals. Using immunoSEQ multiplex PCR, the repertoire was profiled, and TCRdb retains in-frame clones only, with some absent. The sample has 2 million to 2.5 million clones, 90% to 96% seen once; the top ten hold 0.13%. The CDR3 is 14 amino acids. With V trimmed by 3 bases and J by 9 bases, 11 bases remained unmatched. Germline V CDR1 and CDR2: SGHRS, YFSETQ. This sequence was found in a man younger than 35 in good health. Sequencing was carried out using naive CD4+ T cells sorted from blood. Subset reported: CD45RA+ positively selected. J is TRBJ2-7 and V is TRBV5-1, with 8 nucleotides matching TRBD1. The CDR3 DNA reads TGCGCCAGCAGCTCTCCCGGACAGGGAGAAAGGCAGTACTTC. Protein sequence: CASSSPGQGERQYF.